This T cell receptor beta chain was recorded in a study of identical twins. There are 15 residues in the CDR3. Germline trimming cut 2 bases from V and 3 bases from J; bases unmatched to any gene: 6. Germline CDR1 reads MGHRA; CDR2 reads YSYEKL. Healthy Caucasians were all of the donors. Notes on the study in general: Insertion counts were lower in abundant cord blood beta clonotypes, a trend that memory repertoires did not show. The analysis was cross-sectional rather than longitudinal within donors.

Each CDR3 protein gets one entry after TCRdb re-called the 5' RACE reads with MiXCR. The profile shows hundreds of thousands of distinct CDR3 sequences, roughly an eighth of them singletons. Of note for this clonotype: As yet, its antigen is unknown.

These same data were also listed under a study on yellow fever vaccine responses in identical twins.

Sequencing was carried out using CD8+ T cells sorted from blood. This clonotype originated in a woman aged 18-29 years in good health. The V call is TRBV4-1, the J call TRBJ1-1; TRBD1 matches 7 bases. DNA of the CDR3: TGCGCCAGCAGCCAATTTTACAGGGGCGACACTGAAGCTTTCTTT. Protein sequence: CASSQFYRGDTEAFF.